Presented here are 25 T cell receptor beta chains from one specimen sequenced in a study of identifying expanded T cells in peripheral blood. TCRdb keeps only in-frame clones here, not all; method: immunoSEQ multiplex PCR. The sample lists over 75,000 clones; about 91% were seen once. Sequenced sample: blood. The receptors derive from a person aged 18 to 70 in good health.

The V gene is TRBV5-6, the J gene TRBJ2-5; D not certain. This CDR3 comprises 14 residues. V gave up 3 bases and J gave up 2 bases, with 11 bases separating them. Germline V gene sequence: CDR1 SGHDT, CDR2 YYEEEE. DNA for the CDR3: TGTGCCAGCAGCTCTCTCTCTGTACAAGAGACCCAGTACTTC. This encodes CASSSLSVQETQYF.

The chain has TRBV6-5 and TRBJ1-1; D might be TRBD1 (6 bases). Germline-derived CDR1 and CDR2 are MNHEY and SVGAGI. Trimming pared 7 bases from V and 2 bases from J, leaving 17 bases between. The CDR3 contains 15 residues. The CDR3 DNA follows: TGTGCCAGCACACCGTGGGCAGGGGCCAACACTGAAGCTTTCTTT. Translated: CASTPWAGANTEAFF.

This clone is a singleton in its sample. The DNA of the CDR3 is TGCGCCAGCAGCCAAGATTTCGGGAGGGCAGCAGATACGCAGTATTTT. The encoded protein is CASSQDFGRAADTQYF. The chain has TRBV4-1 and TRBJ2-3; the match to TRBD2 covers 8 bases. Germline V gives CDR1 MGHRA, CDR2 YSYEKL. The V segment lost 0 bases and the J segment 4 bases; nucleotides outside the gene matches: 6. The length of the CDR3 is 16 residues.

The table lists this clone with a count of one. V and J are TRBV4-1 and TRBJ2-3; unclear D gene. The CDR3 covers 15 residues. V gave up 0 bases and J gave up 5 bases, with 12 bases separating them. CDR1 is MGHRA, CDR2 YSYEKL, per germline. The CDR3 protein is CASSQDVGREDTQYF. CDR3 bases: TGCGCCAGCAGCCAAGATGTGGGCAGAGAAGATACGCAGTATTTT.

The chain carries TRBV4-1 and TRBJ2-7; D is undetermined. The ends were cut back, 1 base at V and 2 bases at J, with 12 bases in the middle. The CDR3 loop spans 15 amino acids. Looked up from germline, CDR1 is MGHRA and CDR2 is YSYEKL. CDR3 amino acids: CASSQGLAATYEQYF. The CDR3 DNA reads as TGCGCCAGCAGCCAAGGATTGGCAGCCACCTACGAGCAGTACTTC.

V and J are TRBV19 and TRBJ2-7; perhaps D is TRBD1 or TRBD2 (7 bases each). CDR3 size: 13 residues. Germline V gene data show CDR1 as LNHDA and CDR2 as SQIVND (reference sequence). With 8 bases removed from V and 1 base from J, the gap between germline ends came to 12 bases. The CDR3 nucleotides read TGTGCCAGTGGGGAGGGGGCTTCCTACGAGCAGTACTTC. Residues: CASGEGASYEQYF.

V gene TRBV7-3 combines with J gene TRBJ2-1, with 7 positions matching TRBD2. Germline V lookup: CDR1 SGHTA, CDR2 FQGTGA. This CDR3 region has 15 residues. Unmatched junction bases numbered 7, after V lost 4 bases and J lost 4 bases. The CDR3 sequence: CASSSYSGAYNEQFF. Here the CDR3 DNA reads TGTGCCAGCAGCTCCTACAGCGGGGCTTACAATGAGCAGTTCTTC.

The CDR3 sequence is CASSYSRAADTQYF. CDR3 sequence (DNA): TGTGCCAGCAGTTACTCACGGGCAGCAGATACGCAGTATTTT. The rearrangement joins TRBV6-5 to TRBJ2-3; D is unresolved. Trimming pared 0 bases from V and 4 bases from J, leaving 8 bases between. The CDR3 has 14 residues. Germline V lookup: CDR1 MNHEY, CDR2 SVGAGI.

The chain combines TRBV6-1 with TRBJ2-4; 13 nucleotides match TRBD2. This CDR3 is 18 amino acids long. Looked up from germline, CDR1 is MNHNS and CDR2 is SASEGT. V dropped 2 bases and J dropped 2; count of bases not matched to a gene: 6. The CDR3: CASSENPTSGGPKNIQYF. The CDR3 DNA is TGTGCCAGCAGTGAAAACCCGACTAGCGGGGGGCCCAAAAACATTCAGTACTTC.

J is TRBJ1-4 and V is TRBV5-6, with 10 nucleotides matching TRBD1. The V segment lost 2 bases and the J segment 8 bases; nucleotides outside the gene matches: 3. This CDR3 contains 14 residues. Per the germline V gene, CDR1 is SGHDT and CDR2 is YYEEEE. The CDR3 coding sequence is TGTGCCAGCAGCTTAGACAGGGGGCAAGAAAAACTGTTTTTT. It specifies CASSLDRGQEKLFF.

The genes are TRBV4-1 and TRBJ1-5; weak D call: TRBD1 (5 bases). Trimming left V 0 bases short and J 7 bases short, with 13 bases between. This CDR3 spans 15 amino acids. The V gene's germline CDR1 is MGHRA and CDR2 YSYEKL. Here the CDR3 reads CASSQDGDRRQPQHF. As DNA, the CDR3 is TGCGCCAGCAGCCAAGATGGTGACAGAAGACAGCCCCAGCATTTT.

This chain connects TRBV9 to TRBJ1-4, with no clear D. Per the germline V gene, CDR1 is SGDLS and CDR2 is YYNGEE. The V end was cut by 3 bases, the J end by 7 bases, with 16 bases between. This CDR3 is built from 15 residues. The CDR3 DNA sequence: TGTGCCAGCAGCGAAACCGGTCAATGGGGTGAAAAACTGTTTTTT. Amino acid sequence: CASSETGQWGEKLFF.

This sequence joins TRBV11-2 and TRBJ2-5; D is ambiguous. This CDR3 contains 13 residues. Trimming took 6 bases from V and 1 from J, leaving 9 bases between them. The germline V gene encodes CDR1 SGHAT and CDR2 FQNNGV. The CDR3 reads CASSRSSQETQYF. As DNA, the CDR3 is TGTGCCAGCAGTCGGAGTTCCCAAGAGACCCAGTACTTC.

CDR3 residues: CASSGGVWDTQYF. CDR3 nucleotides: TGTGCCAGCAGCGGCGGGGTCTGGGATACGCAGTATTTT. This chain joins TRBV7-9 and TRBJ2-3; tentative D call: TRBD2 (6 bases). Germline V gene lookup returns CDR1 SEHNR and CDR2 FQNEAQ (reference sequence). V was pared by 5 bases and J by 6 bases, with 12 bases between. The CDR3 has 13 amino acids.

The chain recombines TRBV14 with TRBJ2-1; possibly TRBD2 for D (6 bases). The V gene lost 4 bases and the J gene lost 8 bases, with 15 bases spanning the gap. CDR3 size: 14 residues. Looked up from germline, CDR1 is SGHDN and CDR2 is FVKESK. The CDR3 spells CASSPSGLPYEQFF. CDR3 sequence (DNA): TGTGCCAGCAGCCCTTCGGGACTCCCGTATGAGCAGTTCTTC.

The V gene is TRBV14, the J gene TRBJ2-2, with TRBD2 matching over 11 bases. CDR3 size: 16 residues. CDR1 is SGHDN and CDR2 is FVKESK in the germline V gene. V lost 4 bases, J lost 4 bases, and 5 bases stayed unmatched. The CDR3 region is CASSPLAGGPTGELFF. The CDR3 nucleotides are TGTGCCAGCAGCCCTCTAGCGGGGGGACCCACCGGGGAGCTGTTTTTT.

In its sample, this clone was seen many times. This chain joins TRBV6-1 and TRBJ2-1; perhaps TRBD1 as D (5 bases). This CDR3 has 14 amino acids. In germline, CDR1 is MNHNS, CDR2 SASEGT. Between the trimmed V and J ends, which lost 4 bases and 3 bases, there was a span of 10 bases. The CDR3 bases are TGTGCCAGCAGTGGTTCAGGGATCTACAATGAGCAGTTCTTC. As protein: CASSGSGIYNEQFF.

The gene calls are TRBV5-1 and TRBJ2-5; no reliable D call. Trimming shortened V by 1 base and J by 1 base, and 11 bases separated the two germline ends. Germline V gene sequence: CDR1 SGHRS, CDR2 YFSETQ. This CDR3 region has 15 residues. The CDR3 sequence: CASSLSGRSQETQYF. CDR3 DNA sequence: TGCGCCAGCAGCTTGTCCGGGCGGTCCCAAGAGACCCAGTACTTC.

The chain combines TRBV7-2 with TRBJ1-5, with TRBD1 as a possible D gene (6 bases). Germline lookup yields CDR1 SGHTA and CDR2 FQGNSA. The CDR3 length is 14 residues. The V gene lost 5 bases and the J gene lost 5 bases, with 13 bases spanning the gap. The CDR3 loop reads CASSGGGGYQPQHF. In nucleotides, the CDR3 is TGTGCCAGCAGCGGGGGAGGGGGTTATCAGCCCCAGCATTTT.

In this sample, this clone turned up once. The chain combines TRBV2 with TRBJ2-7; 11 bases agree with TRBD2. Germline V gene lookup returns CDR1 SNHLY and CDR2 FYNNEI. V gave up 7 bases and J gave up 0 bases; unmatched junction bases: 8. There are 16 residues in the CDR3. The CDR3 DNA reads TGTGCCAGCACCCGGGGACTAGCGGCAAGCTCCTACGAGCAGTACTTC. The encoded protein is CASTRGLAASSYEQYF. Supplemented by reference TRBV2 and TRBJ2-7, the full variable domain reads EPEVTQTPSHQVTQMGQEVILRCVPISNHLYFYWYRQILGQKVEFLVSFYNNEISEKSEIFDDQFSVERPDGSNFTLKIRSTKLEDSAMYFCASTRGLAASSYEQYFGPGTRLTVT.

This chain connects TRBV5-6 to TRBJ1-2; D is undetermined. This CDR3 is built from 14 residues. Germline lookup yields CDR1 SGHDT and CDR2 YYEEEE. The V and J ends lost 1 base and 5 bases respectively, with 12 bases between them. The CDR3 DNA reads as TGTGCCAGCAGCTTGTCCCGGCTCCGATATGGCTACACCTTC. Encoded protein: CASSLSRLRYGYTF.

This clone was seen only a few times. The V gene is TRBV4-1, the J gene TRBJ2-5; 7 nucleotides line up with TRBD2. J was trimmed by 4 bases and V by 3 bases; bases with no gene match: 11. Germline V lookup: CDR1 MGHRA, CDR2 YSYEKL. The CDR3 length is 16 residues. The CDR3 nucleotides read TGCGCCAGCAGCCACCTATGGACCAGGGAGGGAGAGACCCAGTACTTC. It yields the protein CASSHLWTREGETQYF.

This clone came up once. The CDR3 reads CASSQEGATRTDYYGYTF. The CDR3 region has the DNA TGCGCCAGCAGCCAAGAGGGGGCTACCCGGACAGACTACTATGGCTACACCTTC. V gene TRBV4-1 combines with J gene TRBJ1-2; D might be TRBD1 (6 bases). Per germline, CDR1 MGHRA and CDR2 YSYEKL. The CDR3 loop spans 18 amino acids. The ends were cut back, 0 bases at V and 3 bases at J, with 20 bases in the middle.

The chain joins TRBV5-6 to TRBJ1-2, with 9 nucleotides matching TRBD1. Looked up from germline, CDR1 is SGHDT and CDR2 is YYEEEE. Trimming took 5 bases from V and 7 from J; bases not matched to a gene: 9. This CDR3 is built from 14 residues. The CDR3 spells CASRAGTGISGYTF. The DNA of the CDR3 is TGTGCCAGCAGGGCCGGGACAGGGATCTCTGGCTACACCTTC. Combining the CDR3 with reference TRBV5-6 and TRBJ1-2 gives the whole variable domain DAGVTQSPTHLIKTRGQQVTLRCSPKSGHDTVSWYQQALGQGPQFIFQYYEEEERQRGNFPDRFSGHQFPNYSSELNVNALLLGDSALYLCASRAGTGISGYTFGSGTRLTVV.

The rearrangement uses TRBV14 and TRBJ1-1; D not certain. This CDR3 spans 16 amino acids. Trimming left V 4 bases short and J 3 bases short, with 18 bases between. Looked up from germline, CDR1 is SGHDN and CDR2 is FVKESK. CDR3 amino acids: CASSPPAWGGYTEAFF. The CDR3 DNA reads TGTGCCAGCAGCCCACCTGCCTGGGGTGGGTACACTGAAGCTTTCTTT. The full variable domain, rest sourced from reference TRBV14 and TRBJ1-1, is EAGVTQFPSHSVIEKGQTVTLRCDPISGHDNLYWYRRVMGKEIKFLLHFVKESKQDESGMPNNRFLAERTGGTYSTLKVQPAELEDSGVYFCASSPPAWGGYTEAFFGQGTRLTVV.